The T cell receptor beta chain under discussion was sequenced for a study of cytomegalovirus exposure and HLA in healthy donors. PCR amplification relied on 60 Vbeta primers (plus 13 Jbeta primers). The data were produced by immunoSEQ multiplex PCR, yet TCRdb's version contains in-frame clones alone and is incomplete. The sample carries about 140,000 clones, approximately 80% recorded once. The CDR3 runs to 14 residues. Trimming took 3 bases from V and 6 from J, leaving 12 bases between them. Per germline, CDR1 LNHNV and CDR2 YYDKDF (reference sequence). All the people who gave samples were healthy bone marrow donors.

Input material: PBMCs. This TCR came from a boy between 2 and 15 years old in good health and CMV-seronegative. V gene TRBV15 combines with J gene TRBJ1-5; D not certain. CDR3 coding DNA: TGTGCCACCAGCAGGGGCCGAGAACCTCAGCCCCAGCATTTT. It yields the protein CATSRGREPQPQHF.